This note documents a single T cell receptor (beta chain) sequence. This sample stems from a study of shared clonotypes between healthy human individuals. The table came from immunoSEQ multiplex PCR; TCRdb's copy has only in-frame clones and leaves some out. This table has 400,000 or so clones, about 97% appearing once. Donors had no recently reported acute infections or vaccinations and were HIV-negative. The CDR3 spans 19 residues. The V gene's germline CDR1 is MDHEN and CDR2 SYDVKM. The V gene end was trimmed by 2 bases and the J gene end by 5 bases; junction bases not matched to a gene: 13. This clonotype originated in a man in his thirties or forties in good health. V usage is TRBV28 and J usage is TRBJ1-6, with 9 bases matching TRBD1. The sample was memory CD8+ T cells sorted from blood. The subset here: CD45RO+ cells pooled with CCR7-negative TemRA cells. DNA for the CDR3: TGTGCCAGCAGTTTAAGGGGAAACAGGGGGCAACTTCATAATTCACCCCTCCACTTT. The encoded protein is CASSLRGNRGQLHNSPLHF.